This T cell receptor (beta chain) was profiled in a study of blood T cell repertoires in COVID-19. The assay was immunoSEQ multiplex PCR, and TCRdb's table has in-frame clones only and misses some. The table has around 250,000 clones, around 83% seen once. V was pared by 3 bases and J by 8 bases, with 19 bases between. Germline CDR1 reads KGHSH; CDR2 reads LQKENI. The CDR3 has 15 amino acids. The J gene is TRBJ1-2, the V gene TRBV18; D is undetermined. The source of this sequence is a man in his forties or fifties who had been exposed to COVID-19. Sequencing used PBMCs or T cells enriched from blood (not recorded which). The CDR3 DNA follows: TGTGCCAGCTCACCCGCTCGCTCGAGCCAGAGGGGCTACACCTTC. Protein sequence: CASSPARSSQRGYTF.